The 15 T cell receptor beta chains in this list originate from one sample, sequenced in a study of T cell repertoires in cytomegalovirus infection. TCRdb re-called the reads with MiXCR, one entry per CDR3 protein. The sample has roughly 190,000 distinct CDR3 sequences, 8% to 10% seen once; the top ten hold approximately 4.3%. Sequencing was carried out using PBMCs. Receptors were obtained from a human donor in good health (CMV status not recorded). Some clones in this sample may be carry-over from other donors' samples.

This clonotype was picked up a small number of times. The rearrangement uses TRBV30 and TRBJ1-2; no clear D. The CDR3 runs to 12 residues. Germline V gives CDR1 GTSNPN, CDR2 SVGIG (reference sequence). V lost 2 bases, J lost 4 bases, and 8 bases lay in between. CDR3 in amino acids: CAWSSGGYGYTF. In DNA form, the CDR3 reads TGTGCCTGGAGTTCCGGAGGCTATGGCTACACCTTC. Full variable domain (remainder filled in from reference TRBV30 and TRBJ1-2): SQTIHQWPATLVQPVGSPLSLECTVEGTSNPNLYWYRQAAGRGLQLLFYSVGIGQISSEVPQNLSASRPQDRQFILSSKKLLLSDSGFYLCAWSSGGYGYTFGSGTRLTVV.

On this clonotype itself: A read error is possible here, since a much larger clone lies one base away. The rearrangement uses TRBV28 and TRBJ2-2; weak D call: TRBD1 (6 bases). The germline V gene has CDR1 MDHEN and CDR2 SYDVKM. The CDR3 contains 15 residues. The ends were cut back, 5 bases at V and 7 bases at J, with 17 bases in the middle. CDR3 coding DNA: TGTGCCAGCAGTCGAGGACAGAGGGCCGACGGGGAGCTGTTTTTT. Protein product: CASSRGQRADGELFF.

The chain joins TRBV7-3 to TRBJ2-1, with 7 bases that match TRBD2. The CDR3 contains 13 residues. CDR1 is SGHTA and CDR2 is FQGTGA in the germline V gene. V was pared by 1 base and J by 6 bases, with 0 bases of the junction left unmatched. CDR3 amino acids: CASSLREGNEQFF. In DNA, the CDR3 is TGTGCCAGCAGCTTAAGGGAGGGCAATGAGCAGTTCTTC.

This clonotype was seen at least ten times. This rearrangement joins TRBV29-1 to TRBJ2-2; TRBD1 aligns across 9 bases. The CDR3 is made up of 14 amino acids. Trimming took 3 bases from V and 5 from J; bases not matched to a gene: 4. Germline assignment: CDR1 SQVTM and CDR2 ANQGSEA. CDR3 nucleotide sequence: TGCAGCGTTGACCCCGACAGGGGGACCGGGGAGCTGTTTTTT. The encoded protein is CSVDPDRGTGELFF.

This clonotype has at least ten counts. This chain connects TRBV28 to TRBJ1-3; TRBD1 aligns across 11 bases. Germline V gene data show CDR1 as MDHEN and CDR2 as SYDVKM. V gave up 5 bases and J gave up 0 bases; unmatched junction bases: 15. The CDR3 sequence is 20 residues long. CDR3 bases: TGTGCCAGCAGTATCCCTTTCCGGGACAGGGGGACCTACTCTGGAAACACCATATATTTT. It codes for CASSIPFRDRGTYSGNTIYF.

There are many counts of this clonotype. For the CDR3, the DNA is TGTGCCAGCAGCTTCACTAGTAGGTCCTACAATGAGCAGTTCTTC. This gives the protein CASSFTSRSYNEQFF. The chain joins TRBV7-2 to TRBJ2-1, with D possibly being TRBD2 (5 bases). V lost 3 bases and J lost 1, with 10 bases in between. Germline V gene data show CDR1 as SGHTA and CDR2 as FQGNSA. CDR3 length: 15 residues.

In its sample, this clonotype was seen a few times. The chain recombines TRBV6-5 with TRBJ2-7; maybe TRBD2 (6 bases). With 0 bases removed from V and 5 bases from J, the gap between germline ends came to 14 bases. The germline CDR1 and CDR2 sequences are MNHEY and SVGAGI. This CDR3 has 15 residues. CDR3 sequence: CASSYSLGGVDEQYF. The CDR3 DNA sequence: TGTGCCAGCAGTTACTCTTTGGGCGGGGTTGACGAGCAGTACTTC.

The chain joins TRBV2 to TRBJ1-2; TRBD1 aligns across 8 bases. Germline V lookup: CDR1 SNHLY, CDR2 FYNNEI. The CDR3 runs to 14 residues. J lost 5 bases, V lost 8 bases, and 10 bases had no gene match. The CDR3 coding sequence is TGTGCCAGCCGGATCCAGGGGGCGAATTATGGCTACACCTTC. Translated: CASRIQGANYGYTF.

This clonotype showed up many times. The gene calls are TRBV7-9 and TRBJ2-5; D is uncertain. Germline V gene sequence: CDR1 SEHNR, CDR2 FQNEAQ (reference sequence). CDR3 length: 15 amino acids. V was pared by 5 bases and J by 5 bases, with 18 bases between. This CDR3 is CASSASRGLGETQYF. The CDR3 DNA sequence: TGTGCCAGCAGCGCCTCCCGTGGGCTAGGGGAGACCCAGTACTTC.

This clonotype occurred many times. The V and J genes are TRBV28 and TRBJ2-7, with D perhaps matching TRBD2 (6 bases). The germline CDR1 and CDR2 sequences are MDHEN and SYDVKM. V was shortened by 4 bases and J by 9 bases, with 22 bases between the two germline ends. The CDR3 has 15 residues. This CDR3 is CASSSTGSQVFAQYF. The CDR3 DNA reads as TGTGCCAGCAGTTCCACCGGGAGCCAAGTTTTCGCGCAGTACTTC.

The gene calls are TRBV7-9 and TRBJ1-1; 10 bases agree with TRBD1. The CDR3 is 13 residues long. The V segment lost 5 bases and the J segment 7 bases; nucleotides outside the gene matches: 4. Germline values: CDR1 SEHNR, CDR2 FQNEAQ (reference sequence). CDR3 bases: TGTGCCAGCAGCCCGGGACAGGGGAATGAAGCTTTCTTT. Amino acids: CASSPGQGNEAFF.

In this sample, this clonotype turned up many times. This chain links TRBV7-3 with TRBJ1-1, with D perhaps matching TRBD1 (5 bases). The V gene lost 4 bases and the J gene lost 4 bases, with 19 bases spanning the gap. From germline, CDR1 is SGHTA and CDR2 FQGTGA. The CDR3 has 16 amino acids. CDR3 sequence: CASSSRGGREGTEAFF. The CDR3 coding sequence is TGTGCCAGCAGCTCCCGGGGCGGCAGGGAGGGCACTGAAGCTTTCTTT.

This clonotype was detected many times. Here the CDR3 reads CASSLAGDRANSPLHF. The CDR3 DNA follows: TGTGCCAGCAGCTTAGCGGGGGACAGGGCGAATTCACCCCTCCACTTT. The rearrangement joins TRBV7-2 to TRBJ1-6; 9 nucleotides line up with TRBD1. V lost 0 bases and J lost 7; bases outside the gene matches: 4. Germline V lookup: CDR1 SGHTA, CDR2 FQGNSA. The CDR3 totals 16 residues.

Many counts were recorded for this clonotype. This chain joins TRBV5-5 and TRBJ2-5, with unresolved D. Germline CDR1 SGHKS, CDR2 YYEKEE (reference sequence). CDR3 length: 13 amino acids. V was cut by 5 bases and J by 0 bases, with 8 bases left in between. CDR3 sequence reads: CASSWIYQETQYF. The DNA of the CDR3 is TGTGCCAGCAGTTGGATATACCAAGAGACCCAGTACTTC. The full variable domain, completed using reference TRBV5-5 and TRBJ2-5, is DAGVTQSPTHLIKTRGQQVTLRCSPISGHKSVSWYQQVLGQGPQFIFQYYEKEERGRGNFPDRFSARQFPNYSSELNVNALLLGDSALYLCASSWIYQETQYFGPGTRLLVL.

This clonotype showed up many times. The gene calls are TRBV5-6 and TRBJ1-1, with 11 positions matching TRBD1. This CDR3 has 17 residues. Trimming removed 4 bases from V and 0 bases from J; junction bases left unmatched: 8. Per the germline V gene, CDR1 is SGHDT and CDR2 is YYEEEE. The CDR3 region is CASSQLGTGGLNTEAFF. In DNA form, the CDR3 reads TGTGCCAGCAGCCAGCTAGGGACAGGGGGTTTGAACACTGAAGCTTTCTTT.